This T cell receptor (beta chain) was observed in a study of cytomegalovirus exposure and HLA in healthy donors. General study results and limits: Reports described diagnosis of cytomegalovirus status by the classifier as highly specific and sensitive. TRBV6-2, TRBV6-3 and other indistinguishable V segments were excluded.

A multiplex PCR was run with 60 Vbeta primers and 13 Jbeta primers. Original processing methods: There were around 80 million unique TCR beta chains by a later count, and 10 million to 12 million of them were shared. Measured with immunoSEQ multiplex PCR; TCRdb has only the in-frame clones, and not every one. V, J and clone size reflect that table, while D and trimming were determined from the DNA. The data show around 150,000 clones, roughly four fifths seen once. This CDR3 is 13 amino acids long. Germline V gene sequence: CDR1 MNHEY, CDR2 SVGAGI. Trimming shortened V by 7 bases and J by 1 base, and 10 bases separated the two germline ends. For this clone: The antigen is unknown.

Sequencing was performed on PBMCs. This clonotype was obtained from a man aged 60 to 69 in good health and CMV-seronegative. The rearrangement joins TRBV6-5 to TRBJ1-2; D not certain. The CDR3 is CASNIQLNYGYTF. The CDR3, as DNA: TGTGCCAGCAATATACAGCTTAACTATGGCTACACCTTC.